The 21 T cell receptor beta chains below come from one sample, sequenced in a study of blood T cell repertoires in COVID-19. The method was immunoSEQ multiplex PCR; TCRdb's version includes in-frame clones alone and lacks a portion of them. The sample lists 50,000 to 55,000 clones, approximately 83% occurring once. Sequencing was performed on peripheral blood. These receptors were obtained from a man at least 80 years old with COVID-19, enrolled during active disease.

The gene calls are TRBV5-1 and TRBJ1-2; no reliable D call. This CDR3 has 12 amino acids. The germline V gene has CDR1 SGHRS and CDR2 YFSETQ. V lost 4 bases and J lost 0, with 4 bases in between. Here the CDR3 DNA reads TGCGCCAGCAGCCCCGCTAACTATGGCTACACCTTC. This codes for CASSPANYGYTF. Supplemented by reference TRBV5-1 and TRBJ1-2, the full variable domain reads KAGVTQTPRYLIKTRGQQVTLSCSPISGHRSVSWYQQTPGQGLQFLFEYFSETQRNKGNFPGRFSGRQFSNSRSEMNVSTLELGDSALYLCASSPANYGYTFGSGTRLTVV.

The gene calls are TRBV5-6 and TRBJ2-1; 11 bases agree with TRBD2. Germline trimming cut 5 bases from V and 6 bases from J; bases unmatched to any gene: 19. This CDR3 region has 19 residues. CDR1 SGHDT and CDR2 YYEEEE come from the germline V gene. The CDR3 region is CASRTRLAGSRIGGNEQFF. The CDR3 nucleotides read TGTGCCAGCAGGACCCGACTAGCGGGAAGCCGAATCGGTGGCAATGAGCAGTTCTTC.

This clone appeared a few times. V and J are TRBV19 and TRBJ1-4, with TRBD1 matching 12 bases. The CDR3 spans 17 residues. Germline CDR1 and CDR2: LNHDA and SQIVND (reference sequence). J gave up 8 bases and V 5 bases, and 12 bases lay outside the gene matches. This chain's CDR3 is CASSLGTGGRSSEKLFF. For the CDR3, the DNA is TGTGCCAGTAGTCTCGGGACAGGGGGCCGGTCCTCCGAAAAACTGTTTTTT.

V and J are TRBV10-3 and TRBJ1-2; 8 nucleotides align to TRBD1. The V gene end was trimmed by 6 bases and the J gene end by 2 bases; junction bases not matched to a gene: 8. This CDR3 has 15 amino acids. From germline, CDR1 is ENHRY and CDR2 SYGVKD. CDR3 sequence reads: CAIRPDRGGNYGYTF. CDR3 bases: TGTGCCATCAGGCCAGACAGGGGCGGGAACTATGGCTACACCTTC.

This chain uses TRBV6-1 with TRBJ1-5; TRBD1 matches 9 bases. The J segment lost 5 bases and the V segment lost 3 bases, leaving 8 bases of the junction unmatched. The CDR3 is 16 amino acids. Germline CDR1 MNHNS, CDR2 SASEGT. The chain's CDR3 is CASSDPGQGLDQPQHF. CDR3 nucleotide sequence: TGTGCCAGCAGTGATCCGGGACAGGGTCTAGATCAGCCCCAGCATTTT.

CDR3 sequence (DNA): TGCGCCACCCCCGGTGACGGGGGGTTACAGCCCCAGCATTTT. Protein product: CATPGDGGLQPQHF. The chain recombines TRBV4-3 with TRBJ1-5; D may be TRBD1 (5 bases). The CDR3 sequence is 14 residues long. Trimming removed 10 bases at V and 7 bases at J, with 20 bases between. Per germline, CDR1 LGHNA and CDR2 YSLEER.

The chain uses TRBV6-5 and TRBJ2-1; D is uncertain. The CDR3 consists of 15 residues. V was clipped by 8 bases and J by 0 bases, with 14 bases between them. CDR1 is MNHEY, CDR2 SVGAGI, per germline. The CDR3 reads CASAPRTISYNEQFF. The CDR3 coding sequence is TGTGCCAGCGCCCCAAGAACTATCTCCTACAATGAGCAGTTCTTC.

This rearrangement joins TRBV6-5 to TRBJ2-1, with D unclear. The CDR3 sequence is 13 residues long. Germline V lookup: CDR1 MNHEY, CDR2 SVGAGI. V was shortened by 8 bases and J by 4 bases, with 12 bases between the two germline ends. The DNA of the CDR3 is TGTGCCAGCTCAAAGAGAGCGTACAATGAGCAGTTCTTC. Translating gives CASSKRAYNEQFF.

In DNA, the CDR3 is TGTGCCAGCAGTCCAACAGGGGGCGTACTCTACGAGCAGTACGTC. Translating gives CASSPTGGVLYEQYV. The rearrangement links TRBV6-6 to TRBJ2-7, with 9 bases aligning to TRBD1. The germline V gene has CDR1 MNHNY and CDR2 SVGAGI (reference sequence). The length of the CDR3 is 15 residues. V trimming: 5 bases; J trimming: 3 bases; junction bases outside the gene matches: 8.

The chain has TRBV24-1 and TRBJ2-5; D not certain. Trimming took off 5 bases at V and 4 bases at J, with 7 bases between the two ends. This CDR3 has 12 residues. Germline-derived CDR1 and CDR2 are KGHDR and SFDVKD. Written as DNA, the CDR3 is TGTGCCACCAGTGGTCCCGGAGAGACCCAGTACTTC. It codes for CATSGPGETQYF.

J is TRBJ2-1 and V is TRBV2, with TRBD2 identical over 14 bases. Per germline, CDR1 SNHLY and CDR2 FYNNEI. The junction had 13 bases not matched to a gene; V was cut back by 2 bases and J by 7 bases. CDR3 size: 19 residues. CDR3 protein: CASSETFIGTSGRTNEQFF. The CDR3, as DNA: TGTGCCAGCAGTGAAACGTTTATCGGGACTAGCGGGAGAACAAATGAGCAGTTCTTC.

This sequence joins TRBV19 and TRBJ2-3; 9 nucleotides match TRBD1. Looked up from germline, CDR1 is LNHDA and CDR2 is SQIVND (reference sequence). V lost 3 bases to trimming and J lost 3 bases; unmatched junction nucleotides: 7. The length of the CDR3 is 16 residues. Written as DNA, the CDR3 is TGTGCCAGTAGTATCGTAACAGGGGGCACGACAGATACGCAGTATTTT. Amino acid sequence: CASSIVTGGTTDTQYF.

The chain has TRBV5-1 and TRBJ2-2; D is uncertain. Germline values: CDR1 SGHRS, CDR2 YFSETQ. The CDR3 is 13 residues long. V shed 6 bases and J shed 6 bases, with 12 bases lying between them. The CDR3 DNA sequence: TGCGCCAGCACTCTCAGCGTCGCCGGGGAGCTGTTTTTT. Protein product: CASTLSVAGELFF.

The gene calls are TRBV5-8 and TRBJ1-1; D is uncertain. The ends were cut back, 2 bases at V and 9 bases at J, with 14 bases in the middle. Germline-derived CDR1 and CDR2 are SGHTS and YDEGEE. The CDR3 consists of 13 residues. The CDR3 coding sequence is TGTGCCAGCAGCTTAGTAACAGCCCGAAAAGCTTTCTTT. As protein: CASSLVTARKAFF. The full variable domain, in which reference TRBV5-8 and TRBJ1-1 provide the parts outside the CDR3, is EAGVTQSPTHLIKTRGQQATLRCSPISGHTSVYWYQQALGLGLQFLLWYDEGEERNRGNFPPRFSGRQFPNYSSELNVNALELEDSALYLCASSLVTARKAFFGQGTRLTVV.

The rearrangement links TRBV6-5 to TRBJ2-1; 9 bases map to TRBD2. V lost 2 bases, J lost 5 bases, and 4 bases stayed unmatched. Germline assignment: CDR1 MNHEY and CDR2 SVGAGI. CDR3 length equals 15 residues. The CDR3 is CASSYGGRANNEQFF. The CDR3 nucleotides read TGTGCCAGCAGTTACGGCGGGAGGGCCAACAATGAGCAGTTCTTC.

V usage is TRBV4-3 and J usage is TRBJ2-1; TRBD1 agrees at 9 bases. This CDR3 is built from 16 residues. The germline gives CDR1 LGHNA, CDR2 YSLEER. The junction had 5 bases not matched to a gene; V was cut back by 0 bases and J by 5 bases. CDR3 in amino acids: CASSQDGGTGHNEQFF. The DNA for the CDR3 is TGCGCCAGCAGCCAAGATGGCGGGACAGGGCACAATGAGCAGTTCTTC.

V usage is TRBV21-1 and J usage is TRBJ1-1; the table's D call of TRBD1 was not tested on the DNA. TRBV21-1 is a listed pseudogene. This CDR3 region has 17 residues. The CDR3 coding sequence is TGTGCCAGCACCCCTATGGACAGCTTAGATTTATACACTGAAGCTTTCTTT. It translates to CASTPMDSLDLYTEAFF.

This clone appeared a single time. The chain uses TRBV18 and TRBJ2-3; D possibly corresponds to TRBD2 (6 bases). The V end lost 0 bases, the J end lost 1 base, and 14 bases lay between the germline ends. The germline V gene has CDR1 KGHSH and CDR2 LQKENI. CDR3 size: 17 residues. CDR3 in DNA: TGTGCCAGCTCACCACCCCCACAGCGGGCTCGCACAGATACGCAGTATTTT. Residues: CASSPPPQRARTDTQYF.

The chain combines TRBV5-4 with TRBJ2-7; D perhaps matches TRBD2 (5 bases). Germline V gives CDR1 SGHNT, CDR2 YYREEE (reference sequence). The CDR3 sequence is 14 residues long. Trimming removed 4 bases at V and 3 bases at J, with 14 bases between. DNA for the CDR3: TGTGCCAGCAGCATGACGGGGAGTCTCTACGAGCAGTACGTC. Residues: CASSMTGSLYEQYV.

The chain links TRBV18 to TRBJ1-5; a possible D gene is TRBD1 (5 bases). This CDR3 region has 13 residues. The V end lost 3 bases, the J end lost 5 bases, and 8 bases lay between the germline ends. The germline V gene has CDR1 KGHSH and CDR2 LQKENI. Here the CDR3 DNA reads TGTGCCAGCTCACCGGGGGAGGATCAGCCCCAGCATTTT. Translated, it gives CASSPGEDQPQHF.

The chain employs TRBV4-1 and TRBJ2-3, with 7 bases fitting TRBD2. The ends lost 6 bases at V and 2 bases at J; junction bases unmatched: 5. From germline, CDR1 is MGHRA and CDR2 YSYEKL. This CDR3 has 14 amino acids. CDR3 protein: CASRNAGATDTQYF. The CDR3 region has the DNA TGCGCCAGCAGAAATGCGGGAGCCACAGATACGCAGTATTTT.